The entry below gives a single T cell receptor beta chain sequence along with its context. The antigen is not known. This specimen belongs to a study of CD8+ T cells in alopecia areata. Study at large: Treated patients received oral tofacitinib, 5 to 10 mg twice daily. Whole-study findings and limits: Whereas mice showed it more clearly, TCR sharing across patients was murkier, possibly because of HLA. There were many expanded lesional clones persisting in scalp and blood during tofacitinib.

Treatment: oral pan-JAK inhibitor, 5-10 mg twice daily. Deletions cut 0 bases from V and 2 bases from J, with 16 bases between. Germline loops: CDR1 SGHDN, CDR2 FVKESK. CDR3 length: 17 residues. Extraction and reverse transcription of RNA yielded cDNA as the sequencing template. Data came from immunoSEQ multiplex PCR; TCRdb stores just in-frame clones and leaves some out. The data show around 170,000 clones, 40% to 55% seen once. The receptor's source is a human donor with alopecia areata. V gene TRBV14 combines with J gene TRBJ1-2, with D unresolved. This specimen was CD8+ T cells sorted from blood, taken around week 53, from a patient treated with tofacitinib. This CDR3 is CASSQDFRPVGNYGYTF. The CDR3 region has the DNA TGTGCCAGCAGCCAAGATTTTAGGCCCGTCGGAAACTATGGCTACACCTTC. Variable domain in full (rest from reference TRBV14 and TRBJ1-2): EAGVTQFPSHSVIEKGQTVTLRCDPISGHDNLYWYRRVMGKEIKFLLHFVKESKQDESGMPNNRFLAERTGGTYSTLKVQPAELEDSGVYFCASSQDFRPVGNYGYTFGSGTRLTVV.